Listed below are T cell receptor beta chains from one sample, sequenced in a study of T-cell reconstitution after alpha-beta-depleted transplantation in children. Via MiXCR, TCRdb re-called the PCR reads, giving one row per CDR3 protein. This sample yields some 640,000 distinct CDR3 sequences, of which roughly 17% are seen a single time; 0.9% to 1.2% belongs to the top ten. The sequencing used PBMCs from the stem cell graft donor, collected from the stem cell graft. Receptors were obtained from a human donor who donated a stem cell graft to a child with acute myeloid leukemia. The CDR3 runs from the conserved cysteine through the conserved F or W. The D gene is left open where the match is weak.

length: 13; J: TRBJ2-7; D: .; V: TRBV20-1; CDR3: CSALRDGSYEQYF
length: 13; J: TRBJ2-7; D: TRBD2; V: TRBV20-1; CDR3: CSARGGDRVEQYF
length: 13; J: TRBJ2-2; D: .; V: TRBV3-1; CDR3: CASSLRTTGELFF
length: 14; J: TRBJ2-1; D: TRBD1; V: TRBV20-1; CDR3: CSARDRGTYNEQFF
length: 15; J: TRBJ1-3; D: .; V: TRBV28; CDR3: CASSSPTVGGNTIYF
length: 15; J: TRBJ2-2; D: .; V: TRBV25-1; CDR3: CASSSYTGPTGELFF
length: 14; J: TRBJ1-2; D: TRBD1; V: TRBV29-1; CDR3: CSVEDRGPNYGYTF
length: 15; J: TRBJ2-1; D: TRBD2; V: TRBV20-1; CDR3: CSASGRGGSYNEQFF
length: 13; J: TRBJ1-1; D: TRBD1; V: TRBV5-5; CDR3: CASSRGTGTEAFF
length: 14; J: TRBJ2-1; D: TRBD2; V: TRBV7-2; CDR3: CASSLDLAVNEQFF
length: 15; J: TRBJ2-1; D: .; V: TRBV7-7; CDR3: CASSLGKGPINEQFF
length: 15; J: TRBJ2-1; D: .; V: TRBV7-2; CDR3: CASSLAGGPYNEQFF
length: 8; J: TRBJ1-2; D: .; V: TRBV20-1; CDR3: CSENGYTF
length: 14; J: TRBJ2-3; D: TRBD2; V: TRBV7-9; CDR3: CASSTSGVSDTQYF
length: 14; J: TRBJ2-4; D: TRBD1; V: TRBV20-1; CDR3: CSARTGLAKNIQYF
length: 14; J: TRBJ2-3; D: .; V: TRBV7-2; CDR3: CASSPGSVTDTQYF
length: 13; J: TRBJ1-3; D: .; V: TRBV12-3/TRBV12-4; CDR3: CASTPGRWNTIYF
length: 16; J: TRBJ1-1; D: .; V: TRBV7-2; CDR3: CASSRRISGVNTEAFF
length: 15; J: TRBJ1-4; D: .; V: TRBV7-2; CDR3: CASSLYRGIDEKLFF
length: 13; J: TRBJ2-3; D: .; V: TRBV20-1; CDR3: CSADGTSTDTQYF
length: 16; J: TRBJ1-3; D: .; V: TRBV27; CDR3: CASSLSLGDAGNTIYF
length: 15; J: TRBJ1-2; D: TRBD1; V: TRBV6-1; CDR3: CASSTTDRGNDGYTF
length: 13; J: TRBJ1-5; D: .; V: TRBV20-1; CDR3: CSAGGLSNQPQHF
length: 15; J: TRBJ1-5; D: .; V: TRBV6-5; CDR3: CASSYSLDSNQPQHF
length: 15; J: TRBJ2-7; D: .; V: TRBV18; CDR3: CASSLLGTDSYEQYF
length: 13; J: TRBJ2-5; D: TRBD2; V: TRBV6-5; CDR3: CASSYGGGRTQYF
length: 14; J: TRBJ2-1; D: TRBD2; V: TRBV20-1; CDR3: CSAKTSEVYNEQFF
length: 15; J: TRBJ1-1; D: TRBD1; V: TRBV27; CDR3: CASSLGQGAFTEAFF
length: 13; J: TRBJ2-2; D: .; V: TRBV6-1; CDR3: CASSPRVAGELFF